This is a list of T cell receptor beta chains from one sample in a study of CD8 T cells in Susac syndrome. TCRdb re-called the immunoSEQ multiplex PCR reads with MiXCR, one entry per CDR3 protein. This sample carries 150,000 to 200,000 distinct CDR3 sequences, approximately 96% of them seen once, and the ten largest clones take 0.09% to 0.1%. Sequenced: CD4+ T cells from PBMCs. Receptor source: a human donor with Susac syndrome. The conserved cysteine and the conserved F or W are not part of the CDR3 here.

v_gene | CDR3aa
TRBV5-1 | ASSLVGTATYEQY
TRBV6-6 | ASSSRNEQY
TRBV6-2/TRBV6-3 | ASSYLLGTAHHEQY
TRBV30 | AWIAGHYGYT
TRBV18 | ASGGDRHTQY
TRBV6-5 | ASSYLPGGGTGELF
TRBV9 | ASSAEGTSGGGSTDTQY
TRBV20-1 | SARPGLVVDTQY
TRBV6-2/TRBV6-3 | ASSSQDSKETQY
TRBV6-5 | ASSGTGEGTEAF
TRBV30 | AWSRGGYYEQY
TRBV27 | ASKDGGANTGELF
TRBV6-2/TRBV6-3 | ASSASTSVSSYEQY
TRBV30 | AWGGTGTSETQY
TRBV10-3 | AISKVSRSGTQTDTQY
TRBV28 | ASRPGQFWAYEQY
TRBV12-3/TRBV12-4 | ASSPPRGGAF
TRBV15 | ATSRADGANVLT
TRBV12-3/TRBV12-4 | ASSLMVAQGETQY
TRBV12-3/TRBV12-4 | ASSPLVGYT
TRBV30 | ACPGQGVNEQY
TRBV30 | AWDHSGGNTQY
TRBV20-1 | SAPPGTGVGLNTEAF
TRBV9 | ASSLGLAGGDNEQF
TRBV5-1 | ASSHYTRGRSETQY
TRBV27 | ASSWTALSTDTQY
TRBV20-1 | SAVSGTGNYGYT
TRBV3-1 | ASSRLEGSQY
TRBV3-1 | ASSPLPDSNYGYT
TRBV12-3/TRBV12-4 | ASGDRAGDSYEQY
TRBV20-1 | SAVLPGLVVETQY
TRBV5-1 | ASSLEVITEAF
TRBV4-3 | ASSQVDSNMGGYT
TRBV14 | ASSLLGLGNTEAF
TRBV12-3/TRBV12-4 | ASSPDDRVGDGYT
TRBV15 | ATSRARGGSRY
TRBV29-1 | ITGELRDTEAF
TRBV13 | ASSLAGTGADYGYT
TRBV5-1 | ASSPGTPPGTQY
TRBV30 | AWSVEDQPQH
TRBV7-9 | ASSPQGALSGANVLT
TRBV27 | ASRRQGENEKLF
TRBV30 | AWRAGQVHGYT
TRBV30 | AWSLDRGYGYT
TRBV27 | ASRLGNSEKLF